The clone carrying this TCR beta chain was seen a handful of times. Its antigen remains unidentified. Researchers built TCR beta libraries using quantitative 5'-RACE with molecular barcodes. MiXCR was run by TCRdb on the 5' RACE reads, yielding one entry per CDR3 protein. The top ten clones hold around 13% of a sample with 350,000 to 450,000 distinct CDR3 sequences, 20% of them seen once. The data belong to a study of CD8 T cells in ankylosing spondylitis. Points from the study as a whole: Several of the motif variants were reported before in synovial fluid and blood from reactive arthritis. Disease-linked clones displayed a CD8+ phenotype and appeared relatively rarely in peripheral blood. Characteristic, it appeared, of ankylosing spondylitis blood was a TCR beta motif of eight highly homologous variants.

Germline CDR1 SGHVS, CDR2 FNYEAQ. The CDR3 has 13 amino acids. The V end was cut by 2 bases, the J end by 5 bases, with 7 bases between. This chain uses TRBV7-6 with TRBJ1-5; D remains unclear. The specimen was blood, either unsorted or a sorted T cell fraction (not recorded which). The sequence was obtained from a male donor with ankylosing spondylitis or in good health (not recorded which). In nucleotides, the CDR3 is TGTGCCAGCAGCTTAAAACAGCATCAGCCCCAGCATTTT. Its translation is CASSLKQHQPQHF. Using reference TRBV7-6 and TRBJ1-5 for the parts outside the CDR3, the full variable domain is GAGVSQSPRYKVTKRGQDVALRCDPISGHVSLYWYRQALGQGPEFLTYFNYEAQQDKSGLPNDRFSAERPEGSISTLTIQRTEQRDSAMYRCASSLKQHQPQHFGDGTRLSIL.